This T cell receptor beta chain was sequenced in a study of cytomegalovirus exposure and HLA in healthy donors. General observations from the study: The likely explanation for a cluster of highly shared sequence variants was sequencing artifact. Evidence from a later analysis indicated that most CMV-associated TCR beta chains looked HLA-restricted.

Remarks on this clone: Its antigen is still unknown.

V lost 2 bases and J lost 8, with 12 bases in between. The CDR3 length is 13 residues. Germline V gene lookup returns CDR1 SNHLY and CDR2 FYNNEI. The PCR contained 60 Vbeta and 13 Jbeta primers. The protocol was immunoSEQ multiplex PCR, while the TCRdb copy is restricted to in-frame clones and leaves out a portion. The table has 120,000 to 150,000 clones, 60% to 80% seen once. The sequence was obtained from a woman aged 40 to 50 in good health and CMV-seropositive. Source material: PBMCs. This chain links TRBV2 with TRBJ1-2, with no clear D. The CDR3 spells CASSEYRESGYTF. The CDR3 nucleotides read TGTGCCAGCAGTGAATATCGGGAAAGCGGCTACACCTTC.